These 30 T cell receptor beta chains share one sample of origin, sequenced in a study of T cell responses to AZD1222 COVID-19 vaccine. TCRdb's copy holds only in-frame clones and misses some; the assay was immunoSEQ multiplex PCR. The sample carries roughly 99,000 clones, roughly nine tenths recorded once. The sequencing used peripheral blood, collected 28 days after the second AZD1222 dose. Source of these receptors: an adult who received the AZD1222 COVID-19 vaccine.

This clone was observed a few times. The CDR3 reads CASNINRGGGTNEKLFF. The DNA for the CDR3 is TGTGCCAGCAACATAAACAGGGGGGGAGGAACTAATGAAAAACTGTTTTTT. V is TRBV11-2 and J is TRBJ1-4; 8 nucleotides agree with TRBD1. CDR3 length equals 17 residues. CDR1 and CDR2 (germline): SGHAT, FQNNGV. V was pared by 7 bases and J by 1 base, with 11 bases of the junction left unmatched.

The V gene is TRBV6-2 or TRBV6-3, the J gene TRBJ1-1; D uncertain. With 6 bases removed from V and 3 bases from J, the gap between germline ends came to 8 bases. CDR1 is MNHEY, CDR2 SVGEGT, per germline. This CDR3 spans 12 amino acids. CDR3 bases: TGTGCCAGCAGCCACCGGGACACTGAAGCTTTCTTT. This sequence encodes CASSHRDTEAFF.

The chain employs TRBV28 and TRBJ1-2; TRBD1 is a possible D gene (5 bases). V lost 7 bases and J 2 bases, leaving 11 bases between the germline ends. This CDR3 region has 13 residues. From germline, CDR1 is MDHEN and CDR2 SYDVKM. DNA for the CDR3: TGTGCCAGCAATGGAGAGGGGAACTATGGCTACACCTTC. Translating gives CASNGEGNYGYTF.

This clone was counted between two and nine times. The V and J genes are TRBV10-1 and TRBJ2-7, with unresolved D. Trimming stripped 8 bases from V and 6 bases from J, with 8 bases between. The CDR3 extends over 10 amino acids. Germline V gene lookup returns CDR1 WNHNN and CDR2 SYGVQD (reference sequence). The DNA for the CDR3 is TGCGCCAGCGCGACGTGCGAGCAGTACTTC. This codes for CASATCEQYF.

The V call is TRBV4-1, the J call TRBJ2-7; 7 nucleotides line up with TRBD1. Germline V gives CDR1 MGHRA, CDR2 YSYEKL. Trimming removed 1 base from V and 3 bases from J; junction bases left unmatched: 12. CDR3 length equals 17 residues. CDR3 nucleotides: TGCGCCAGCAGCCAAGTCTCCGCTCCGGGACAGAACTACGAGCAGTACTTC. Translated, it gives CASSQVSAPGQNYEQYF.

The rearrangement uses TRBV7-6 and TRBJ1-2; a weak D match, TRBD1 (5 bases). V lost 5 bases to trimming and J lost 6 bases, with 19 bases between them. The CDR3 contains 15 residues. Germline CDR1 and CDR2: SGHVS and FNYEAQ. The CDR3 here is CASSLTTRDGNGYTF. Written as DNA, the CDR3 is TGTGCCAGCAGCCTAACGACCAGGGACGGCAATGGCTACACCTTC.

The chain combines TRBV29-1 with TRBJ1-3; TRBD1 aligns across 8 bases. Losses at the gene ends were 4 bases for V and 4 bases for J; bases not matched to a gene: 0. Germline assignment: CDR1 SQVTM and CDR2 ANQGSEA. The CDR3 consists of 12 residues. CDR3 region: CSVGTGGNTIYF. DNA for the CDR3: TGCAGCGTTGGGACAGGGGGAAACACCATATATTTT.

The chain employs TRBV4-3 and TRBJ1-1; possible D gene TRBD1, 5 bases. The V gene lost 1 base and the J gene lost 1 base, with 10 bases spanning the gap. The CDR3 length is 15 residues. Germline V gene sequence: CDR1 LGHNA, CDR2 YSLEER. The CDR3 nucleotides read TGCGCCAGCAGCCAAGGCGGGGGAGCGAACACTGAAGCTTTCTTT. Its protein is CASSQGGGANTEAFF.

The chain uses TRBV6-2 or TRBV6-3 and TRBJ2-7, with D hard to call. The V and J ends lost 2 bases and 0 bases respectively, with 11 bases between them. CDR3 size: 15 residues. The V gene's germline CDR1 is MNHEY and CDR2 SVGEGT. CDR3 DNA sequence: TGTGCCAGCAGTTACGCCTACCGGAGCTCCTACGAGCAGTACTTC. Translated, it gives CASSYAYRSSYEQYF.

This sequence joins TRBV11-2 and TRBJ2-2; D is unclear. Germline V CDR1 and CDR2: SGHAT, FQNNGV. The V gene lost 0 bases and the J gene lost 4 bases, with 15 bases spanning the gap. The CDR3 runs 17 residues. CDR3 sequence (DNA): TGTGCCAGCAGCTTAGAAGTCGCAGGCTGGAGCACCGGGGAGCTGTTTTTT. Encoded protein: CASSLEVAGWSTGELFF.

The genes are TRBV27 and TRBJ2-3; 12 positions agree with TRBD2. The CDR3 is 15 amino acids. V lost 6 bases to trimming and J lost 3 bases; unmatched junction nucleotides: 4. The germline gives CDR1 MNHEY, CDR2 SMNVEV (reference sequence). CDR3 protein: CASRWTSGVTDTQYF. CDR3 bases: TGTGCCAGCAGGTGGACTAGCGGGGTTACAGATACGCAGTATTTT.

The V call is TRBV5-1, the J call TRBJ2-3; 8 bases are shared with TRBD2. Germline-derived CDR1 and CDR2 are SGHRS and YFSETQ. Losses at the gene ends were 0 bases for V and 3 bases for J; bases not matched to a gene: 3. The length of the CDR3 is 15 residues. The CDR3 loop reads CASSLAGRGTDTQYF. CDR3 nucleotide sequence: TGCGCCAGCAGCTTGGCCGGGAGGGGGACAGATACGCAGTATTTT.

This clone was detected a few times. The rearrangement uses TRBV5-1 and TRBJ1-2, with unresolved D. CDR1 and CDR2 from the germline V gene are SGHRS and YFSETQ. The germline V and J ends were trimmed by 4 bases and 2 bases, with 12 bases remaining between them. CDR3 length equals 14 residues. The CDR3 DNA reads as TGCGCCAGCAGCGAGACTTCTAGGAACTATGGCTACACCTTC. Protein sequence: CASSETSRNYGYTF.

This chain uses TRBV7-2 with TRBJ1-6; TRBD1 aligns across 7 bases. With 5 bases clipped from V and 7 bases from J, the junction kept 2 bases outside the gene matches. Germline CDR1 and CDR2: SGHTA and FQGNSA. This CDR3 has 13 amino acids. CDR3 bases: TGTGCCAGCAGCGTACAGGGGAATTCACCCCTCCACTTT. Translating it yields CASSVQGNSPLHF.

The gene calls are TRBV6-5 and TRBJ1-1; D might be TRBD1 (5 bases). The CDR3 contains 13 residues. Trimming left V 6 bases short and J 0 bases short, with 8 bases between. Germline CDR1 is MNHEY and CDR2 is SVGAGI. The CDR3 DNA reads as TGTGCCAGCAGGGCGACAGTGAACACTGAAGCTTTCTTT. It translates to CASRATVNTEAFF.

The V call is TRBV5-1, the J call TRBJ2-1; 11 positions agree with TRBD2. The germline V gene has CDR1 SGHRS and CDR2 YFSETQ. J was trimmed by 4 bases and V by 0 bases; bases with no gene match: 9. This CDR3 spans 18 amino acids. The chain's CDR3 is CASSLDSSGGASYNEQFF. CDR3 nucleotide sequence: TGCGCCAGCAGCTTGGATAGTAGCGGGGGGGCTTCATACAATGAGCAGTTCTTC.

The chain employs TRBV12-3 or TRBV12-4 and TRBJ1-2, with a tentative D call TRBD1 (5 bases). CDR3 length equals 13 residues. Trimming left V 4 bases short and J 12 bases short, with 18 bases between. CDR3 DNA: TGTGCCAGCAGTTCTCGACAGTGGATTGTGGACACCTTC. It yields the protein CASSSRQWIVDTF.

The chain couples TRBV4-2 to TRBJ2-3, with 15 bases aligning to TRBD2. V was clipped by 3 bases and J by 1 base; unmatched bases: 8. The CDR3 is 19 amino acids. CDR1 is LGHNA, CDR2 YNFKEQ, per germline. Here the CDR3 DNA reads TGTGCCAGCAGCCAGCGCGCCGGACTAGCGGGGGGGGGCACAGATACGCAGTATTTT. This gives the protein CASSQRAGLAGGGTDTQYF.

This clone appeared once. The V and J genes are TRBV19 and TRBJ2-6; D tentatively reads TRBD1 or TRBD2 (5 bases each). Deletions cut 1 base from V and 2 bases from J, with 6 bases between. This CDR3 comprises 15 residues. Germline V CDR1 and CDR2: LNHDA, SQIVND (reference sequence). As DNA, the CDR3 is TGTGCCAGTAGTATAGGGGGGACTGGGGCCAACGTCCTGACTTTC. It translates to CASSIGGTGANVLTF.

The chain carries TRBV11-2 and TRBJ2-5, with 11 bases aligning to TRBD2. This CDR3 region has 15 residues. The germline CDR1 and CDR2 sequences are SGHAT and FQNNGV. V was pared by 5 bases and J by 2 bases, with 4 bases of the junction left unmatched. The chain's CDR3 is CASSATSGVQETQYF. DNA for the CDR3: TGTGCCAGCAGCGCGACTAGCGGGGTGCAAGAGACCCAGTACTTC.

The chain has TRBV3-1 (or the pseudogene TRBV3-2) and TRBJ2-4; TRBD1 aligns across 7 bases. V trimming: 4 bases; J trimming: 0 bases; junction bases outside the gene matches: 6. CDR3 length: 16 residues. CDR1 and CDR2 (germline): LGHDT, YNNKEL (reference sequence). CDR3 bases: TGTGCCAGCAGCCCGGGACAGACCCTAGCCAAAAACATTCAGTACTTC. It is translated as CASSPGQTLAKNIQYF.

The CDR3: CASSLAEGNYGYTF. The CDR3 nucleotides are TGCGCCAGCAGCCTGGCAGAAGGGAACTATGGCTACACCTTC. The chain recombines TRBV4-1 with TRBJ1-2, with D uncertain. Per the germline V gene, CDR1 is MGHRA and CDR2 is YSYEKL. V was shortened by 4 bases and J by 2 bases, with 11 bases between the two germline ends. This CDR3 spans 14 amino acids.

This chain links TRBV19 with TRBJ1-3, with D possibly matching TRBD1 (6 bases). With 0 bases removed from V and 0 bases from J, the gap between germline ends came to 9 bases. The CDR3 consists of 16 residues. Germline V gene lookup returns CDR1 LNHDA and CDR2 SQIVND (reference sequence). The CDR3 DNA is TGTGCCAGTAGTATAGACGGGGGCACCTCTGGAAACACCATATATTTT. Protein: CASSIDGGTSGNTIYF.

The CDR3 DNA sequence: TGTGCCAGCAGCTTATGGGGGACAGGGGTAAACTATGGCTACACCTTC. Protein product: CASSLWGTGVNYGYTF. The chain recombines TRBV13 with TRBJ1-2; 10 positions agree with TRBD1. Losses at the gene ends were 2 bases for V and 2 bases for J; bases not matched to a gene: 5. CDR3 size: 16 residues. Germline V lookup: CDR1 PRHDT, CDR2 FYEKMQ (reference sequence).

The genes are TRBV5-5 and TRBJ1-2; D perhaps matches TRBD1 (5 bases). Germline assignment: CDR1 SGHKS and CDR2 YYEKEE (reference sequence). The V gene lost 7 bases and the J gene lost 7 bases, with 20 bases spanning the gap. CDR3 length: 14 amino acids. The CDR3 nucleotides are TGTGCCAGCCGAATTTTCTCGGGGGAGAGTGGCTACACCTTC. Translating gives CASRIFSGESGYTF.

This clone was counted only a few times. In DNA form, the CDR3 reads TGCAGTGCTGGCGCATCCTACGAGCAGTACTTC. This sequence encodes CSAGASYEQYF. The chain employs TRBV20-1 and TRBJ2-7; no firm D call. V was shortened by 5 bases and J by 1 base, with 6 bases between the two germline ends. The germline CDR1 and CDR2 sequences are DFQATT and SNEGSKA (reference sequence). CDR3 size: 11 residues.

This chain joins TRBV7-9 and TRBJ1-2; D ambiguous. V lost 5 bases to trimming and J lost 6 bases, with 19 bases between them. The CDR3 spans 15 residues. Per the germline V gene, CDR1 is SEHNR and CDR2 is FQNEAQ (reference sequence). The CDR3: CASSPSGQESDGYTF. The CDR3 DNA reads as TGTGCCAGCAGCCCGAGTGGCCAGGAAAGCGATGGCTACACCTTC.

This chain joins TRBV6-5 and TRBJ1-3; D not certain. The CDR3 covers 14 residues. The V gene's germline CDR1 is MNHEY and CDR2 SVGAGI. Trimming pared 7 bases from V and 0 bases from J, leaving 10 bases between. The CDR3 region is CASNSASSGNTIYF. In DNA form, the CDR3 reads TGTGCCAGCAACAGCGCCTCCTCTGGAAACACCATATATTTT.

V gene TRBV7-8 combines with J gene TRBJ2-5; unclear D gene. Germline assignment: CDR1 SGHVS and CDR2 FQNEAQ. The CDR3 runs 11 residues. V gave up 1 base and J gave up 5 bases, with 2 bases separating them. For the CDR3, the DNA is TGTGCCAGCAGCTTAGACGAGACCCAGTACTTC. Its translation is CASSLDETQYF.

J is TRBJ2-2 and V is TRBV9; either TRBD1 or TRBD2 may supply D (5 bases each). Trimming cost V 4 bases and J 6 bases, with 10 bases left between them. Germline V gene sequence: CDR1 SGDLS, CDR2 YYNGEE. The CDR3 is 13 residues long. In nucleotides, the CDR3 is TGTGCCAGCAGCCTAACGGGACCCGGGGAGCTGTTTTTT. Its protein is CASSLTGPGELFF.